Reported below is one T cell receptor beta chain. The data derive from a study of blood T cell repertoires in COVID-19. Study context: In each case, the material was cDNA or gDNA derived from T cells, B-cell-depleted T cells, or PBMCs.

This CDR3 is built from 13 residues. CDR1 is MNHEY, CDR2 SVGAGI, per germline. Trimming removed 0 bases at V and 9 bases at J, with 11 bases between. Authors' analysis steps: Counts of nucleated cells, estimated from reference gene primer amplification, were obtained. Sequencing was performed with immunoSEQ multiplex PCR; in TCRdb, only in-frame clones are kept and a portion is missing. The V and J calls and the clone size are those of that table, but D and trimming were determined from the DNA. Of about 120,000 clones listed, over 60% are singletons. This TCR derives from a human donor in a cohort sampled during active COVID-19. This chain joins TRBV6-5 and TRBJ1-1, with TRBD1 as a possible D gene (5 bases). Sequencing was done on a sample of peripheral blood. CDR3 nucleotide sequence: TGTGCCAGCAGTTACTCCGACAGCTTAAAAGCTTTCTTT. Translating gives CASSYSDSLKAFF.